This passage covers 24 T cell receptor beta chains from one sample sequenced in a study of CD8 T cells in Susac syndrome. Random hexamers served to reverse transcribe roughly 0.45 to 1 ug RNA. One entry per CDR3 protein, called by TCRdb with MiXCR from the immunoSEQ multiplex PCR reads. The sample carries 100,000 to 150,000 distinct CDR3 sequences, approximately 95% recorded once. The sequenced sample consisted of CD8+ T cells from PBMCs. The receptors were gathered from a human donor with multiple sclerosis.

The J gene is TRBJ1-5, the V gene TRBV10-3, with D hard to call. Per the germline V gene, CDR1 is ENHRY and CDR2 is SYGVKD. The CDR3 is 14 residues long. Trimming took 6 bases from V and 0 from J, leaving 9 bases between them. The CDR3 here is CAIRGDNSNQPQHF. CDR3 nucleotides: TGTGCCATCAGGGGTGATAATAGCAATCAGCCCCAGCATTTT.

The chain joins TRBV6-1 to TRBJ2-7; TRBD1 matches 7 bases. CDR3 length: 14 amino acids. V was pared by 6 bases and J by 0 bases, with 5 bases of the junction left unmatched. CDR1 and CDR2 (germline): MNHNS, SASEGT. This CDR3 is CASRRGDSSYEQYV. The CDR3 coding sequence is TGTGCCAGCAGAAGAGGGGACAGCTCCTACGAGCAGTACGTC.

The chain uses TRBV27 and TRBJ2-1; TRBD2 aligns across 7 bases. Germline loops: CDR1 MNHEY, CDR2 SMNVEV (reference sequence). This CDR3 comprises 14 residues. V lost 7 bases and J lost 6; bases outside the gene matches: 9. The CDR3 loop reads CASTPGRGSNEQFF. The CDR3 nucleotides are TGTGCCAGCACCCCGGGGAGGGGTAGCAATGAGCAGTTCTTC.

The chain links TRBV6-6 to TRBJ1-3; D remains ambiguous. CDR1 is MNHNY and CDR2 is SVGAGI in the germline V gene (reference sequence). The CDR3 is 13 amino acids. V dropped 8 bases and J dropped 0 bases, with 8 bases sitting between them. The CDR3 DNA reads TGTGCCAGCCCCTCGGCCTCTGGAAACACCATATATTTT. It encodes CASPSASGNTIYF.

The J gene is TRBJ2-1, the V gene TRBV7-9; D is unclear. The V end was cut by 6 bases, the J end by 3 bases, with 18 bases between. This CDR3 contains 16 residues. Germline V gene data show CDR1 as SEHNR and CDR2 as FQNEAQ (reference sequence). The CDR3 is CASRANMGLDYNEQFF. CDR3 DNA sequence: TGTGCCAGCAGGGCTAACATGGGCTTAGACTACAATGAGCAGTTCTTC.

The J gene is TRBJ2-3, the V gene TRBV4-1; either TRBD1 or TRBD2 may fit D (5 bases each). The germline V gene has CDR1 MGHRA and CDR2 YSYEKL. The V gene lost 1 base and the J gene lost 1 base, with 9 bases spanning the gap. The CDR3 is made up of 15 amino acids. CDR3 DNA sequence: TGCGCCAGCAGCCAAGGGGGGTCTCGCACAGATACGCAGTATTTT. Protein product: CASSQGGSRTDTQYF.

The chain joins TRBV12-3 or TRBV12-4 to TRBJ2-3; no reliable D call. The length of the CDR3 is 12 residues. V lost 2 bases and J lost 2, with 2 bases in between. The CDR3 sequence is CASSLPTDTQYF. CDR3 nucleotides: TGTGCCAGCAGTTTACCCACAGATACGCAGTATTTT.

This clonotype has only one observation. V and J are TRBV12-3 or TRBV12-4 and TRBJ2-5, with 9 bases that match TRBD2. The CDR3 totals 14 residues. V lost 5 bases, J lost 6 bases, and 7 bases stayed unmatched. The CDR3 here is CASSLGGGAQTQYF. CDR3 DNA: TGTGCCAGCAGTCTAGGCGGGGGGGCGCAGACCCAGTACTTC.

The chain joins TRBV7-8 to TRBJ1-1, with D tentatively TRBD1 (6 bases). Trimming left V 5 bases short and J 4 bases short, with 14 bases between. CDR3 size: 14 residues. Germline V gene sequence: CDR1 SGHVS, CDR2 FQNEAQ. This chain's CDR3 is CASSPTGRGTEAFF. For the CDR3, the DNA is TGTGCCAGCAGCCCAACAGGGAGGGGCACTGAAGCTTTCTTT.

The chain is built from TRBV7-2 and TRBJ1-4, with TRBD1 as a possible D gene (6 bases). The V end lost 5 bases, the J end lost 7 bases, and 17 bases lay between the germline ends. Germline V CDR1 and CDR2: SGHTA, FQGNSA. This CDR3 has 15 amino acids. CDR3 DNA sequence: TGTGCCAGCAGCCCCTCGGGGACAAGTGGTGAAAAACTGTTTTTT. Its translation is CASSPSGTSGEKLFF.

The table lists this clonotype with a count of one. The chain uses TRBV9 and TRBJ2-1; the D is unclear. The CDR3 contains 13 residues. V was pared by 0 bases and J by 10 bases, with 11 bases between. CDR1 SGDLS and CDR2 YYNGEE come from the germline V gene. CDR3: CASSVDGLREQFF. The CDR3 DNA is TGTGCCAGCAGCGTAGACGGGCTTAGGGAGCAGTTCTTC.

The sample holds one count of this clonotype. This rearrangement joins TRBV28 to TRBJ1-2, with D maybe TRBD1 (5 bases). Deletions cut 5 bases from V and 3 bases from J, with 19 bases between. Germline CDR1 MDHEN, CDR2 SYDVKM. The CDR3 has 16 amino acids. The CDR3 spells CASSPGRGKGYYGYTF. CDR3 bases: TGTGCCAGCAGTCCGGGACGGGGCAAGGGTTACTATGGCTACACCTTC.

V is TRBV9 and J is TRBJ2-3, with D maybe TRBD2 (6 bases). The CDR3 runs 15 residues. From germline, CDR1 is SGDLS and CDR2 YYNGEE. Trimming pared 0 bases from V and 3 bases from J, leaving 11 bases between. The CDR3 sequence is CASSVEVLATDTQYF. As DNA, the CDR3 is TGTGCCAGCAGCGTAGAGGTACTAGCTACAGATACGCAGTATTTT.

V gene TRBV23-1 combines with J gene TRBJ2-1, with 9 positions matching TRBD2. TRBV23-1 is an ORF, and what it does is uncertain. Losses at the gene ends were 4 bases for V and 7 bases for J; bases not matched to a gene: 17. The CDR3 sequence is 18 residues long. DNA for the CDR3: TGCGCCAGCAGTCCCCGAGGGGAAACCGGGACTAGCCGTAATGAGCAGTTCTTC. This encodes CASSPRGETGTSRNEQFF.

This chain uses TRBV29-1 with TRBJ2-1, with D possibly TRBD1 on 6 matching bases. The V end lost 2 bases, the J end lost 5 bases, and 7 bases lay between the germline ends. The CDR3 spans 12 residues. The germline V gene encodes CDR1 SQVTM and CDR2 ANQGSEA. The CDR3 spells CSVEQGNNEQFF. The CDR3 coding sequence is TGCAGCGTTGAACAGGGGAACAATGAGCAGTTCTTC.

This chain joins TRBV9 and TRBJ2-2, with 7 bases lining up with TRBD1. The ends lost 3 bases at V and 5 bases at J; junction bases unmatched: 4. Per germline, CDR1 SGDLS and CDR2 YYNGEE. CDR3 length: 14 residues. The CDR3 coding sequence is TGTGCCAGCAGCGGACCACAGGGGACCGGGGAGCTGTTTTTT. It encodes CASSGPQGTGELFF.

This chain links TRBV28 with TRBJ2-7; D possibly corresponds to TRBD1 (5 bases). The germline V gene has CDR1 MDHEN and CDR2 SYDVKM. The CDR3 spans 15 residues. Trimming took off 4 bases at V and 2 bases at J, with 15 bases between the two ends. The CDR3 nucleotides are TGTGCCAGCAGTTGGAACAGGTCTTACCCCTACGAGCAGTACTTC. Its translation: CASSWNRSYPYEQYF.

V gene TRBV5-1 combines with J gene TRBJ2-7, with a possible D match to TRBD2 (5 bases). The CDR3 contains 13 residues. Germline V lookup: CDR1 SGHRS, CDR2 YFSETQ. V was shortened by 7 bases and J by 3 bases, with 14 bases between the two germline ends. The CDR3 region has the DNA TGCGCCAGCGCCAGCACTAGTGGCTACGAGCAGTACTTC. This gives the protein CASASTSGYEQYF.

V and J are TRBV5-1 and TRBJ2-7; 11 bases line up with TRBD2. With V trimmed by 0 bases and J by 4 bases, 3 bases remained unmatched. The germline CDR1 and CDR2 sequences are SGHRS and YFSETQ. The CDR3 totals 15 residues. The CDR3 spells CASSLAASGGYEQYF. The CDR3 nucleotides read TGCGCCAGCAGCTTGGCGGCTAGCGGGGGGTACGAGCAGTACTTC.

The J gene is TRBJ1-1, the V gene TRBV12-3 or TRBV12-4, with D tentatively TRBD1 (6 bases). Between the trimmed V and J ends, which lost 5 bases and 6 bases, there was a span of 16 bases. The CDR3 is made up of 14 amino acids. CDR3 amino acids: CASSPAVGGAEAFF. In DNA, the CDR3 is TGTGCCAGCAGTCCGGCCGTAGGGGGGGCTGAAGCTTTCTTT.

The chain uses TRBV14 and TRBJ2-5, with 8 bases aligning to TRBD2. The CDR3 consists of 16 residues. V trimming: 0 bases; J trimming: 1 base; junction bases outside the gene matches: 4. Germline CDR1 SGHDN, CDR2 FVKESK. The CDR3 region is CASSQDGLATQETQYF. Written as DNA, the CDR3 is TGTGCCAGCAGCCAAGATGGACTAGCCACCCAAGAGACCCAGTACTTC. The full variable domain, its missing parts supplied by reference TRBV14 and TRBJ2-5, is EAGVTQFPSHSVIEKGQTVTLRCDPISGHDNLYWYRRVMGKEIKFLLHFVKESKQDESGMPNNRFLAERTGGTYSTLKVQPAELEDSGVYFCASSQDGLATQETQYFGPGTRLLVL.

This clonotype was picked up a small number of times. The chain is built from TRBV25-1 and TRBJ2-7, with a tentative D call TRBD1 (5 bases). The CDR3 is made up of 11 amino acids. Germline V gene data show CDR1 as MGHDK and CDR2 as SYGVNS. The ends were cut back, 6 bases at V and 4 bases at J, with 7 bases in the middle. CDR3 coding DNA: TGTGCCAGCAGCCAGGGTTACGAGCAGTACGTC. Translating it yields CASSQGYEQYV.

V and J are TRBV14 and TRBJ2-2; D not resolved. The CDR3 is made up of 12 amino acids. Germline CDR1 reads SGHDN; CDR2 reads FVKESK. V was shortened by 8 bases and J by 7 bases, with 11 bases between the two germline ends. The chain's CDR3 is CASSNVGGELFF. In nucleotides, the CDR3 is TGTGCCAGCTCCAACGTCGGCGGGGAGCTGTTTTTT.

This clonotype was detected a few times. V is TRBV29-1 and J is TRBJ2-7; 9 bases fit TRBD1. The CDR3 spans 13 residues. From germline, CDR1 is SQVTM and CDR2 ANQGSEA. The trim removed 6 bases at V and 1 base at J, leaving 4 bases unmatched. The DNA for the CDR3 is TGCAGCGTCCGGACAGGGGATTCCTACGAGCAGTACTTC. Protein: CSVRTGDSYEQYF.